This T cell receptor beta chain came from a study of T cell repertoires in cytomegalovirus infection. Study at large: Indicated by public TCR beta signatures were CMV infection and matching HLA type.

Study observations and caveats: The ex vivo response was dominated by HLA-C-restricted CMV-specific TCR beta clonotypes.

Note on this clonotype: The antigen is not known.

The V end lost 4 bases, the J end lost 1 base, and 10 bases lay between the germline ends. Germline V CDR1 and CDR2: SNHLY, FYNNEI. This CDR3 has 14 amino acids. In TCRdb, the reads were re-called with MiXCR into one record per CDR3 protein. The data contain around 770,000 distinct CDR3 sequences, roughly 28% of them seen just once; the ten biggest clones take up under 15%. The receptor was isolated from a human donor in good health (CMV status not recorded). Some clones in this sample may be carry-over from other donors' samples. The input for sequencing was cultured CD8+ T cells from PBMCs, taken from culture after CMV antigen stimulation. The chain carries TRBV2 and TRBJ1-1; no firm D call. The CDR3 is CASSAEGKNTEAFF. The CDR3, as DNA: TGTGCCAGCAGTGCGGAAGGGAAGAACACTGAAGCTTTCTTT.